These T cell receptor beta chains were read from a single sample in a study of T cells after yellow fever vaccination. From the 5' RACE reads, TCRdb called clonotypes with MiXCR, one entry per CDR3 protein. The data show some 350,000 distinct CDR3 sequences, with almost 4% seen just once and 20% to 30% held by the top ten. The material was PBMCs, obtained 5 days after the yellow fever booster vaccination. These receptor sequences come from a young man who received the YFV17D yellow fever vaccine. CDR3s include the opening cysteine and the closing phenylalanine or tryptophan. A D gene is named only where the DNA matches it firmly. Where a row states a size, it is once, few, many or the class of an expanded clone; other rows omit it.

j_gene | abundance | v_gene | d_gene | CDR3nt | CDR3aa
TRBJ2-3 | - | TRBV7-3 | TRBD2 | TGTGCCAGCAGCCCGAACCTTCTGACTAGCGGGGGCCTTACCACAGATACGCAGTATTTT | CASSPNLLTSGGLTTDTQYF
TRBJ2-3 | many | TRBV2 | - | TGTGCCAGCAGTGAAGCAGGGGGCACAGATACGCAGTATTTT | CASSEAGGTDTQYF
TRBJ2-2 | few | TRBV12-3/TRBV12-4 | - | TGTGCCAGCAGTTTAGGGGCATGGACCGGGGAGCTGTTTTTT | CASSLGAWTGELFF
TRBJ2-3 | many | TRBV9 | TRBD2 | TGTGCCAGCAGCGTAGGACTAGCGGCTAGCACAGATACGCAGTATTTT | CASSVGLAASTDTQYF
TRBJ1-2 | many | TRBV7-9 | - | TGTGCCAGCAGCCCAGGACAATCCGGCTACACCTTC | CASSPGQSGYTF
TRBJ2-3 | many | TRBV5-1 | - | TGCGCCAGCAGGAGGCACGGCACAGATACGCAGTATTTT | CASRRHGTDTQYF
TRBJ2-7 | many | TRBV5-1 | TRBD1 | TGCGCCAGCAGCTCCAGGGGGCAGGACGAGCAGTACTTC | CASSSRGQDEQYF
TRBJ1-2 | few | TRBV7-9 | - | TGTGCCAGCAGCTCGGGACACCCGACTAGGGGCTACACCTTC | CASSSGHPTRGYTF
TRBJ2-5 | few | TRBV6-2/TRBV6-3 | TRBD2 | TGTGCCAGCAGTTACTCGGTAGCGGGGGCCACGAGGGAGACCCAGTACTTC | CASSYSVAGATRETQYF
TRBJ2-7 | few | TRBV4-1 | - | TGCGCCAGCAGCCAAGAGGCCACTCCCTACGAGCAGTACTTC | CASSQEATPYEQYF
TRBJ2-3 | - | TRBV5-1 | TRBD2 | TGCGCCAGCAGCATCCTCTCACTAGCGTCCACAGATACGCAGTATTTT | CASSILSLASTDTQYF
TRBJ1-1 | few | TRBV12-3/TRBV12-4 | - | TGTGCCAGCAGGGGGAGGTACATAGGGCCAGCTTTCTTT | CASRGRYIGPAFF
TRBJ2-5 | few | TRBV18 | - | TGTGCCAGCTCACCATTGGGCCCGACGATTGAGAAAGAGACCCAGTACTTC | CASSPLGPTIEKETQYF
TRBJ2-6 | many | TRBV5-1 | TRBD1 | TGCGCCAGCAGCTTGGTACAGGGGTCTGGGGCCAACGTCCTGACTTTC | CASSLVQGSGANVLTF
TRBJ1-2 | - | TRBV6-5 | TRBD1 | TGTGCCAGCAGTCCCTGGGGACAGGGGCCCTATGGCTACACCTTC | CASSPWGQGPYGYTF
TRBJ1-1 | many | TRBV7-6 | - | TGTGCCAGCAGCTCTGGACTGAACACTGAAGCTTTCTTT | CASSSGLNTEAFF
TRBJ2-5 | many | TRBV5-4 | TRBD1 | TGTGCCAGCAGCTCCGGACAGGGGCCGCAAGAGACCCAGTACTTC | CASSSGQGPQETQYF
TRBJ1-6 | many | TRBV4-3 | - | TGCGCCAGCAGCATAGGGGGGGACTCACCCCTCCACTTT | CASSIGGDSPLHF
TRBJ2-5 | many | TRBV5-6 | TRBD2 | TGTGCCAGCACCGATGCCCGGGACTACGTGGAGACCCAGTACTTC | CASTDARDYVETQYF
TRBJ1-2 | many | TRBV5-1 | - | TGCGCCAGCAGCTTGGTAGGGGCGGACTATGGCTACACCTTC | CASSLVGADYGYTF
TRBJ2-5 | - | TRBV5-4 | TRBD2 | TGTGCCAGCAGCATGCGGGGGGGCCGCGAGACCCAGTACTTC | CASSMRGGRETQYF
TRBJ1-2 | - | TRBV6-2/TRBV6-3 | - | TGTGCCAGCAGTTGGAAGGGGAACTATGGCTACACCTTC | CASSWKGNYGYTF
TRBJ1-2 | few | TRBV7-2 | - | TGTGCCAGCAGCTTAGTGGTCGCTTTAAATGGCTACACCTTC | CASSLVVALNGYTF
TRBJ1-1 | many | TRBV29-1 | - | TGCAGCTTTTACGGACAGGAAGCTTTCTTT | CSFYGQEAFF
TRBJ1-3 | - | TRBV12-2 | - | TGTGCAAGTCGCTTACTGGACAGGGTCTCTGGAAACACCATATATTTT | CASRLLDRVSGNTIYF
TRBJ2-7 | - | TRBV20-1 | - | TGCAGTGCCAATCCAACTGTCGGGGCTACCTACGAGCAGTACTTC | CSANPTVGATYEQYF
TRBJ2-3 | few | TRBV20-1 | TRBD2 | TGCAGTGCTTACAAGCGGGGGGGCGGAGATACGCAGTATTTT | CSAYKRGGGDTQYF
TRBJ2-1 | many | TRBV5-1 | - | TGCGCCAGCAGCTTGGCCAGGATAAACCTCAATGAGCAGTTCTTC | CASSLARINLNEQFF
TRBJ2-1 | many | TRBV7-6 | TRBD1 | TGTGCCAGCAGCTTAACAGGGGGAGGAATAATAGAGCAGTTCTTC | CASSLTGGGIIEQFF
TRBJ2-1 | - | TRBV9 | - | TGTGCCAGCACCCCAGAGGGAACAGAGGCGAATGAGCAGTTCTTC | CASTPEGTEANEQFF
TRBJ1-1 | - | TRBV20-1 | - | TGCAGTGCTAGATTTGGGGCAGGGGAATCCGAAGCTTTCTTT | CSARFGAGESEAFF
TRBJ1-1 | few | TRBV21-1 | - | TGTGCCAGCAGCCTAAAGGAGAGGGAGCTGGATAACACTGAAGCTTTCTTT | CASSLKERELDNTEAFF
TRBJ1-1 | many | TRBV19 | - | TGTGCCACCGGAGAGGGGGTCTTTGACACTGAAGCTTTCTTT | CATGEGVFDTEAFF
TRBJ2-1 | - | TRBV5-1 | TRBD2 | TGCGCCAGCAGCTTGCTAGCGGGGGTAAATGAGCAGTTCTTC | CASSLLAGVNEQFF
TRBJ2-1 | - | TRBV5-6 | TRBD2 | TGTGCCAGCAGCTTGGTAGCGGGGGGAACTGAGCAGTTCTTC | CASSLVAGGTEQFF
TRBJ1-6 | few | TRBV11-2 | - | TGTGCCAGCAGCCTAATTGGCAATTCACCCCTCCACTTT | CASSLIGNSPLHF
TRBJ2-5 | - | TRBV6-4 | - | TGTGCCAGCAGTGTCGTGCAGGGAGAGACCCAGTACTTC | CASSVVQGETQYF
TRBJ2-3 | few | TRBV30 | - | TGTGCCTGGAGTGTCCCTAGGAGGGGCGGGACAGATACGCAGTATTTT | CAWSVPRRGGTDTQYF
TRBJ1-5 | few | TRBV4-2 | - | TGTGCCAGCAGCCAAGAGCCGGGGCAGGGTGATCAGCCCCAGCATTTT | CASSQEPGQGDQPQHF
TRBJ2-7 | many | TRBV7-6 | - | TGTGCCTCCCGGGGAGACGGCTCCTACGAGCAGTACTTC | CASRGDGSYEQYF
TRBJ2-5 | - | TRBV28 | TRBD1 | TGTGCCAGCAGTGAGACAGGGGCCGAAGAGACCCAGTACTTC | CASSETGAEETQYF
TRBJ2-5 | - | TRBV7-7 | - | TGTGCTAGCAGCTTAGCTCAGGCTCAAGAGACCCAGTACTTC | CASSLAQAQETQYF
TRBJ1-2 | - | TRBV7-8 | - | TGTGCCAGCAGCCCGGGGCGCCTTTCCTATGGCTACACCTTC | CASSPGRLSYGYTF
TRBJ1-5 | - | TRBV6-2/TRBV6-3 | - | TGTGCCAGCAGGTGGGCAGGTGATCAGCTCCAGCATTTT | CASRWAGDQLQHF
TRBJ2-5 | few | TRBV6-6 | - | TGTGCCAGCCGGCACGACCCGGCCCAAGAGACCCAGTACTTC | CASRHDPAQETQYF
TRBJ2-5 | many | TRBV3-1 | - | TGTGCCAGCAGCCGTTGGCAGGACGGGGAGACCCAGTACTTC | CASSRWQDGETQYF
TRBJ2-7 | - | TRBV5-6 | - | TGTGCCAGCAGCACCCGGGGAGGCTACGAGCAGTACTTC | CASSTRGGYEQYF
TRBJ2-5 | many | TRBV9 | - | TGTGCCAGCAGCCCATCGAGGGGGAGAGAGACCCAGTACTTC | CASSPSRGRETQYF